Below, 13 T cell receptor beta chains from the same sample are listed, as sequenced in a study of beta chain features in type 1 diabetes. The antigens of these receptors remain unknown. TCRB transcripts that were expressed got sequenced, as all of the isolated RNA had been reverse transcribed. Profiling relied on immunoSEQ multiplex PCR, and the TCRdb table lists in-frame clones only, not all of them. The sample records around 310,000 clones, less than 15% being singletons. Findings and caveats of the study: TCRB CDR3 length was moderately but significantly reduced in all four CD4+ subsets of Type 1 diabetes patients.

Material: naive CD4+ T cells from blood. Receptors originate from a woman aged 18-30 years with type 1 diabetes.

This clone was recorded a few times. The chain recombines TRBV25-1 with TRBJ1-5; 7 bases are shared with TRBD1. This CDR3 has 15 residues. CDR1 and CDR2 (germline): MGHDK, SYGVNS. Unmatched junction bases numbered 10, after V lost 6 bases and J lost 5 bases. The CDR3 nucleotides are TGTGCCAGCAGAAAGAGGGGGACAGCGGATCAGCCCCAGCATTTT. The encoded protein is CASRKRGTADQPQHF.

The DNA of the CDR3 is TGTGCCAGCAGCACAGAGAGCGGGGAGACCCAGTACTTC. Its translation: CASSTESGETQYF. The chain employs TRBV7-3 and TRBJ2-5; a possible D gene is TRBD2 (6 bases). Trimming shortened V by 5 bases and J by 5 bases, and 12 bases separated the two germline ends. Per germline, CDR1 SGHTA and CDR2 FQGTGA. The CDR3 sequence is 13 residues long.

The chain couples TRBV29-1 to TRBJ2-1; 9 bases are shared with TRBD1. CDR3 length: 15 residues. V was pared by 3 bases and J by 4 bases, with 7 bases of the junction left unmatched. Germline CDR1 and CDR2: SQVTM and ANQGSEA. The CDR3 region has the DNA TGCAGCGTTGAGCCCGGGACAGGGATTTACAATGAGCAGTTCTTC. Translation: CSVEPGTGIYNEQFF.

This clone was counted between two and nine times. The V call is TRBV5-4, the J call TRBJ2-3, with 7 bases fitting TRBD2. V lost 4 bases and J lost 0; bases outside the gene matches: 8. CDR3 size: 16 residues. CDR1 is SGHNT, CDR2 YYREEE, per germline (reference sequence). CDR3 residues: CASSTPSGASTDTQYF. The CDR3 nucleotides are TGTGCCAGCAGCACGCCTAGCGGAGCTAGCACAGATACGCAGTATTTT.

This clone was found a few times. The chain couples TRBV7-8 to TRBJ2-3; D not certain. The germline gives CDR1 SGHVS, CDR2 FQNEAQ. V was trimmed by 6 bases and J by 3 bases, leaving 19 bases between them. This CDR3 is built from 16 residues. The CDR3: CASSLRPTAETDTQYF. The CDR3 DNA is TGTGCCAGCAGTTTACGGCCAACGGCGGAAACAGATACGCAGTATTTT.

V gene TRBV9 combines with J gene TRBJ1-5; D uncertain. There are 14 residues in the CDR3. The germline V and J ends were trimmed by 3 bases and 5 bases, with 12 bases remaining between them. Looked up from germline, CDR1 is SGDLS and CDR2 is YYNGEE. The CDR3 spells CASSAHSYHQPQHF. The CDR3 region has the DNA TGTGCCAGCAGCGCTCACTCTTATCATCAGCCCCAGCATTTT.

V is TRBV19 and J is TRBJ2-7; D may be TRBD1 (6 bases). CDR1 and CDR2 from the germline V gene are LNHDA and SQIVND (reference sequence). Trimming left V 6 bases short and J 1 base short, with 10 bases between. The CDR3 length is 13 residues. The CDR3: CASRGQFSYEQYF. CDR3 sequence (DNA): TGTGCCAGTAGAGGACAGTTTTCCTACGAGCAGTACTTC.

This clone appeared a few times. The rearrangement links TRBV7-2 to TRBJ2-3; 10 positions agree with TRBD2. The V segment lost 3 bases and the J segment 5 bases; nucleotides outside the gene matches: 8. The CDR3 sequence is 16 residues long. Germline CDR1 and CDR2: SGHTA and FQGNSA. The CDR3 DNA reads TGTGCCAGCAGCTTCGGTAATAGCGGGAGGAGAGATACGCAGTATTTT. Protein: CASSFGNSGRRDTQYF.

A few counts support this clone. The chain carries TRBV2 and TRBJ2-1; 8 bases match TRBD1. From germline, CDR1 is SNHLY and CDR2 FYNNEI. V lost 7 bases to trimming and J lost 6 bases; unmatched junction nucleotides: 2. The CDR3 extends over 12 amino acids. The CDR3 here is CASIDRGNEQFF. The CDR3 DNA is TGTGCCAGCATAGACAGGGGCAATGAGCAGTTCTTC.

This clone was observed a few times. The gene calls are TRBV5-4 and TRBJ2-5; D remains ambiguous. Germline assignment: CDR1 SGHNT and CDR2 YYREEE (reference sequence). V lost 4 bases and J 4 bases, leaving 8 bases between the germline ends. The CDR3 totals 12 residues. The CDR3 region is CASSIDRETQYF. In DNA form, the CDR3 reads TGTGCCAGCAGCATAGATCGAGAGACCCAGTACTTC. Based on the CDR3 plus reference TRBV5-4 and TRBJ2-5, the full variable domain is ETGVTQSPTHLIKTRGQQVTLRCSSQSGHNTVSWYQQALGQGPQFIFQYYREEENGRGNFPPRFSGLQFPNYSSELNVNALELDDSALYLCASSIDRETQYFGPGTRLLVL.

This clone was picked up a small number of times. J is TRBJ1-1 and V is TRBV19; a weak D match, TRBD1 (5 bases). The germline V gene has CDR1 LNHDA and CDR2 SQIVND (reference sequence). The CDR3 sequence is 14 residues long. Trimming removed 5 bases from V and 1 base from J, with 11 bases in between. Here the CDR3 DNA reads TGTGCCAGTAGTCCGATGACAGCGAACACTGAAGCTTTCTTT. Translation: CASSPMTANTEAFF.

This clone was detected a few times. This chain uses TRBV7-2 with TRBJ1-2; 10 nucleotides match TRBD1. The CDR3 has 13 residues. The V and J ends lost 5 bases and 8 bases, in that order; junction bases with no gene match: 5. Germline CDR1 SGHTA, CDR2 FQGNSA. The CDR3 sequence: CASSDRGRGGYTF. CDR3 in DNA: TGTGCCAGCAGCGACAGGGGGCGAGGGGGCTACACCTTC.

The sample holds a few counts of this clone. The V gene is TRBV11-2, the J gene TRBJ2-2; 11 nucleotides align to TRBD2. Germline assignment: CDR1 SGHAT and CDR2 FQNNGV. J was trimmed by 4 bases and V by 2 bases; bases with no gene match: 12. The CDR3 loop spans 19 amino acids. The CDR3 region is CASSLPRASGRSSTGELFF. The CDR3 bases are TGTGCCAGCAGCTTACCTCGGGCTAGCGGGAGGTCGAGCACCGGGGAGCTGTTTTTT. The variable domain in full, completed from reference TRBV11-2 and TRBJ2-2, reads EAGVAQSPRYKIIEKRQSVAFWCNPISGHATLYWYQQILGQGPKLLIQFQNNGVVDDSQLPKDRFSAERLKGVDSTLKIQPAKLEDSAVYLCASSLPRASGRSSTGELFFGEGSRLTVL.